This T cell receptor beta chain was identified in a study of T cells in Graves' hyperthyroidism and ophthalmopathy. Findings and limits, study-wide: Among thyroid clonotypes expanded above 0.001, most also appeared in blood.

Of note for this clonotype: The antigen is not known.

There were TCR beta CDR3 regions amplified from RNA transcripts. HTBI primers were used for first-round RT-PCR of the TCR CDR3. TCRdb recomputed calls from the multiplex PCR reads with MiXCR, one row per CDR3 protein. The sample carries over 500,000 distinct CDR3 sequences, about 14% recorded once. Germline V gene lookup returns CDR1 SQVTM and CDR2 ANQGSEA. The trim removed 7 bases at V and 6 bases at J, leaving 16 bases unmatched. There are 16 residues in the CDR3. The TCR originated in a woman in her thirties or forties with Graves' hyperthyroidism. Sequencing was carried out using blood. The chain couples TRBV29-1 to TRBJ2-1, with 9 bases that match TRBD2. The CDR3 sequence is CSAEGSGSTGGNEQFF. The DNA of the CDR3 is TGCAGCGCCGAAGGTAGCGGGAGTACTGGGGGCAATGAGCAGTTCTTC.